Shown below are 7 T cell receptor beta chains from a single sample sequenced in a study of blood T cell repertoires in COVID-19. The table came from immunoSEQ multiplex PCR; TCRdb's copy has only in-frame clones and leaves some out. The sample includes 180,000 or so clones, around 87% seen only once; the top ten take around 2.5%. The specimen was peripheral blood. Receptors originate from a man aged 40-55 years with active or convalescent COVID-19.

This clone appeared once. The DNA for the CDR3 is TGTGCCAGCAGCCCCCGGTGGGGGGGCGAGCAGTTCTTC. The encoded protein is CASSPRWGGEQFF. The rearrangement links TRBV7-9 to TRBJ2-1; maybe TRBD2 (7 bases). The CDR3 consists of 13 residues. V dropped 5 bases and J dropped 10 bases, with 15 bases sitting between them. Germline V gene data show CDR1 as SEHNR and CDR2 as FQNEAQ (reference sequence).

This chain connects TRBV2 to TRBJ2-7; 7 bases align to TRBD1. From germline, CDR1 is SNHLY and CDR2 FYNNEI. V gave up 6 bases and J gave up 0 bases; unmatched junction bases: 8. The CDR3 totals 15 residues. The CDR3 protein is CASSALWDSSYEQYF. CDR3 nucleotides: TGTGCCAGCAGCGCCCTGTGGGACAGCTCCTACGAGCAGTACTTC. Full variable domain (missing parts from reference TRBV2 and TRBJ2-7): EPEVTQTPSHQVTQMGQEVILRCVPISNHLYFYWYRQILGQKVEFLVSFYNNEISEKSEIFDDQFSVERPDGSNFTLKIRSTKLEDSAMYFCASSALWDSSYEQYFGPGTRLTVT.

The V gene is TRBV6-5, the J gene TRBJ1-4, with a possible D match to TRBD1 (6 bases). Per germline, CDR1 MNHEY and CDR2 SVGAGI. CDR3 length: 15 amino acids. The V end was cut by 5 bases, the J end by 6 bases, with 16 bases between. CDR3 nucleotide sequence: TGTGCCAGCAGTCGGTCCGGGACATCGGATGAAAAACTGTTTTTT. Protein: CASSRSGTSDEKLFF.

The chain joins TRBV19 to TRBJ1-6; 7 bases are shared with TRBD1. The CDR3 consists of 15 residues. Trimming removed 5 bases from V and 9 bases from J; junction bases left unmatched: 10. Germline loops: CDR1 LNHDA, CDR2 SQIVND (reference sequence). The CDR3 loop reads CASSLATGSSSPLHF. CDR3 nucleotides: TGTGCCAGTAGTCTAGCGACAGGGAGCAGTTCACCCCTCCACTTT.

The chain recombines TRBV9 with TRBJ1-3; tentatively, D is TRBD1 (5 bases). The V gene's germline CDR1 is SGDLS and CDR2 YYNGEE. The CDR3 totals 15 residues. Trimming removed 0 bases at V and 2 bases at J, with 9 bases between. This chain's CDR3 is CASSVAAGTGNTIYF. The CDR3 DNA is TGTGCCAGCAGCGTAGCGGCAGGGACTGGAAACACCATATATTTT.

The chain has TRBV3-1 (or the pseudogene TRBV3-2) and TRBJ2-1; 8 nucleotides align to TRBD1. V gave up 3 bases and J gave up 6 bases; unmatched junction bases: 7. The CDR3 contains 15 residues. Germline V gene lookup returns CDR1 LGHDT and CDR2 YNNKEL (reference sequence). The CDR3 spells CASSQSDRALNEQFF. CDR3 in DNA: TGTGCCAGCAGCCAGTCGGACAGGGCGCTCAATGAGCAGTTCTTC.

CDR3: CASSGSSYNEQFF. DNA of the CDR3: TGTGCCAGCAGTGGGAGCTCCTACAATGAGCAGTTCTTC. This chain connects TRBV11-2 to TRBJ2-1; D is possibly TRBD2 (5 bases). V dropped 6 bases and J dropped 0 bases, with 6 bases sitting between them. Germline CDR1 and CDR2: SGHAT and FQNNGV. The CDR3 contains 13 residues.